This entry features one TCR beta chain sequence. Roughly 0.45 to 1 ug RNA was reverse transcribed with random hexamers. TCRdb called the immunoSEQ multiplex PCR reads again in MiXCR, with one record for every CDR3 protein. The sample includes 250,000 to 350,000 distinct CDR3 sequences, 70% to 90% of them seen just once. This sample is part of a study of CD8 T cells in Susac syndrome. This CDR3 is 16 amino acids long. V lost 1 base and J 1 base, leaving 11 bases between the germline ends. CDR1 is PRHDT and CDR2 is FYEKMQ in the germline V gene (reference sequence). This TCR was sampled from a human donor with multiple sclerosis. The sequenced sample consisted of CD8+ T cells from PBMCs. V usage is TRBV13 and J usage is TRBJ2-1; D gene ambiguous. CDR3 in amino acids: CASSLEARASYNEQFF. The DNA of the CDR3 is TGTGCCAGCAGCTTAGAGGCCCGCGCATCCTACAATGAGCAGTTCTTC.